This T cell receptor (beta chain) emerged from a study of T cells in Graves' hyperthyroidism and ophthalmopathy. Amplification yielded TCR beta CDR3 regions, with RNA transcripts as the source. HTBI primers were used for first-round RT-PCR of the TCR CDR3. A single record per CDR3 protein comes from TCRdb applying MiXCR to the multiplex PCR reads. The sample yields some 500,000 distinct CDR3 sequences, 24% seen once. V was clipped by 5 bases and J by 2 bases, with 4 bases between them. Germline CDR1 is SGHTA and CDR2 is FQGNSA. The CDR3 has 13 amino acids. This clonotype appeared many times. Uncontrolled infections, other autoimmune diseases, pregnancy or lactation led to exclusion of patients.

The sample consisted of blood. The clonotype was recovered from a woman in her thirties with Graves' ophthalmopathy. The rearrangement links TRBV7-2 to TRBJ2-6; no clear D gene. In nucleotides, the CDR3 is TGTGCCAGCAGCAGAGCTGGGGCCAACGTCCTGACTTTC. The encoded protein is CASSRAGANVLTF.